The 20 T cell receptor beta chains reported below all come from one sample, sequenced in a study of cytomegalovirus exposure and HLA in healthy donors. The table came from immunoSEQ multiplex PCR; TCRdb's copy has only in-frame clones and leaves some out. In the table there are about 190,000 clones, about 84% of which are singletons. Sample: PBMCs. Receptors were obtained from a woman aged 18-30 years in good health and CMV-seronegative.

V is TRBV12-5 and J is TRBJ1-3; 7 bases map to TRBD1. Per the germline V gene, CDR1 is LGHNT and CDR2 is FRNRAP. The CDR3 has 16 residues. J was trimmed by 0 bases and V by 5 bases; bases with no gene match: 7. CDR3 amino acids: CASGLQTGLSGNTIYF. Written as DNA, the CDR3 is TGTGCTAGTGGTCTGCAGACAGGGCTCTCTGGAAACACCATATATTTT.

This chain connects TRBV27 to TRBJ1-2; 9 positions agree with TRBD1. Looked up from germline, CDR1 is MNHEY and CDR2 is SMNVEV (reference sequence). Germline trimming cut 2 bases from V and 2 bases from J; bases unmatched to any gene: 9. The CDR3 runs to 17 residues. The CDR3 loop reads CASSLLTGTGTNYGYTF. The CDR3 DNA is TGTGCCAGCAGTTTACTAACCGGGACAGGGACCAACTATGGCTACACCTTC.

The J gene is TRBJ2-3, the V gene TRBV9; D is perhaps TRBD1 (6 bases). This CDR3 has 15 residues. Trimming stripped 3 bases from V and 1 base from J, with 12 bases between. Germline V gene sequence: CDR1 SGDLS, CDR2 YYNGEE. The CDR3 is CASSDPGQGTDTQYF. CDR3 DNA sequence: TGTGCCAGCAGCGACCCGGGACAAGGCACAGATACGCAGTATTTT.

The chain has TRBV27 and TRBJ2-1, with 7 bases matching TRBD1. The CDR3 runs to 13 residues. With 6 bases clipped from V and 5 bases from J, the junction kept 4 bases outside the gene matches. Germline CDR1 reads MNHEY; CDR2 reads SMNVEV (reference sequence). Here the CDR3 reads CASRPGTDNEQFF. CDR3 DNA sequence: TGTGCCAGCAGGCCGGGGACAGACAATGAGCAGTTCTTC.

This clone came up once. This chain uses TRBV9 with TRBJ2-3; 10 nucleotides match TRBD2. Germline values: CDR1 SGDLS, CDR2 YYNGEE. The CDR3 extends over 17 amino acids. Losses at the gene ends were 4 bases for V and 1 base for J; bases not matched to a gene: 9. The CDR3: CASSSYQRGGGTDTQYF. The CDR3 bases are TGTGCCAGCAGCTCATACCAGCGGGGGGGCGGCACAGATACGCAGTATTTT.

The genes are TRBV11-2 and TRBJ2-5, with TRBD1 matching 12 bases. V was clipped by 5 bases and J by 4 bases; unmatched bases: 14. The CDR3 totals 18 residues. The germline V gene has CDR1 SGHAT and CDR2 FQNNGV. Here the CDR3 reads CASSPGTGGASLSETQYF. CDR3 nucleotide sequence: TGTGCCAGCAGCCCAGGGACAGGGGGCGCTTCGTTGTCAGAGACCCAGTACTTC.

J is TRBJ1-4 and V is TRBV5-1; weak D call: TRBD1 (5 bases). The CDR3 sequence is 14 residues long. Germline-derived CDR1 and CDR2 are SGHRS and YFSETQ. Trimming stripped 2 bases from V and 5 bases from J, with 10 bases between. This CDR3 reads CASSFGGRNEKLFF. As DNA, the CDR3 is TGCGCCAGCAGCTTTGGGGGGAGGAATGAAAAACTGTTTTTT.

The V gene is TRBV7-7, the J gene TRBJ2-1; D possibly corresponds to TRBD1 (6 bases). Germline V gene sequence: CDR1 SSHAT, CDR2 FNYEAQ (reference sequence). V was cut by 1 base and J by 7 bases, with 14 bases left in between. The CDR3 is 15 residues long. The CDR3 region is CASSLGGSGVNEQFF. CDR3 DNA: TGTGCCAGCAGCTTAGGAGGCTCAGGGGTGAATGAGCAGTTCTTC.

The V call is TRBV15, the J call TRBJ2-1, with 7 bases aligning to TRBD1. Germline V gene data show CDR1 as LNHNV and CDR2 as YYDKDF (reference sequence). After removal of 5 bases from V and 2 bases from J, the junction contained 9 bases not matched to a gene. CDR3 length equals 16 residues. In DNA form, the CDR3 reads TGTGCCACCAGCGCAGAAACAGGGGAACCCTACAATGAGCAGTTCTTC. Amino acid sequence: CATSAETGEPYNEQFF.

In this sample, this clone turned up once. The chain links TRBV27 to TRBJ1-1; 7 bases agree with TRBD1. The trim removed 3 bases at V and 11 bases at J, leaving 15 bases unmatched. CDR3 length: 15 amino acids. The germline CDR1 and CDR2 sequences are MNHEY and SMNVEV (reference sequence). The CDR3 here is CASSFKAAGGGKAFF. The CDR3 region has the DNA TGTGCCAGCAGTTTCAAGGCCGCAGGGGGTGGGAAGGCTTTCTTT.

This chain uses TRBV2 with TRBJ1-2; 10 bases agree with TRBD1. This CDR3 comprises 14 residues. V lost 6 bases and J lost 7; bases outside the gene matches: 8. CDR1 and CDR2 (germline): SNHLY, FYNNEI. CDR3 in amino acids: CASRGGQGWSGYTF. The CDR3 DNA follows: TGTGCCAGCAGGGGGGGACAGGGGTGGTCTGGCTACACCTTC.

The table lists this clone with a count of one. The rearrangement joins TRBV5-4 to TRBJ2-2; TRBD2 aligns across 11 bases. V lost 6 bases to trimming and J lost 3 bases; unmatched junction nucleotides: 7. Germline values: CDR1 SGHNT, CDR2 YYREEE (reference sequence). The CDR3 is 16 residues long. For the CDR3, the DNA is TGTGCCAGCACCACCGGGACTAGCGGATACACCGGGGAGCTGTTTTTT. Translating it yields CASTTGTSGYTGELFF.

The chain has TRBV5-1 and TRBJ2-1; TRBD2 matches 11 bases. J gave up 7 bases and V 2 bases, and 2 bases lay outside the gene matches. Germline CDR1 is SGHRS and CDR2 is YFSETQ. CDR3 size: 14 residues. CDR3 in DNA: TGCGCCAGCAGCTTTAGCGGGGGGGAAAATGAGCAGTTCTTC. Protein: CASSFSGGENEQFF.

V and J are TRBV6-6 and TRBJ2-1; possibly TRBD2 for D (5 bases). Trimming took off 6 bases at V and 5 bases at J, with 17 bases between the two ends. This CDR3 contains 15 residues. Germline V gene sequence: CDR1 MNHNY, CDR2 SVGAGI (reference sequence). The CDR3, as DNA: TGTGCCAGCAGCTCCGCGCGGAGCGGCCACAATGAGCAGTTCTTC. The encoded protein is CASSSARSGHNEQFF.

The chain's CDR3 is CASSPPRAGLHYGYTF. For the CDR3, the DNA is TGTGCCAGCAGCCCACCGCGGGCCGGACTGCACTATGGCTACACCTTC. The V and J genes are TRBV11-2 and TRBJ1-2; D gene ambiguous. The germline V gene has CDR1 SGHAT and CDR2 FQNNGV. The CDR3 extends over 16 amino acids. Trimming stripped 5 bases from V and 3 bases from J, with 19 bases between.

J is TRBJ2-3 and V is TRBV27, with 7 bases fitting TRBD1. The CDR3 totals 17 residues. Looked up from germline, CDR1 is MNHEY and CDR2 is SMNVEV (reference sequence). Trimming cost V 2 bases and J 0 bases; bases outside gene matches: 8. Here the CDR3 reads CASSLKGAGGSTDTQYF. The CDR3 DNA sequence: TGTGCCAGCAGTTTAAAGGGGGCAGGGGGAAGCACAGATACGCAGTATTTT.

The chain recombines TRBV25-1 with TRBJ1-4; 8 positions agree with TRBD1. Germline-derived CDR1 and CDR2 are MGHDK and SYGVNS. V was pared by 6 bases and J by 0 bases, with 3 bases of the junction left unmatched. The CDR3 is made up of 15 amino acids. The CDR3: CASSLTGATNEKLFF. In nucleotides, the CDR3 is TGTGCCAGCAGCCTGACAGGGGCAACTAATGAAAAACTGTTTTTT.

The chain has TRBV6-1 and TRBJ1-1, with D tentatively TRBD1 (6 bases). From germline, CDR1 is MNHNS and CDR2 SASEGT. V was shortened by 6 bases and J by 1 base, with 15 bases between the two germline ends. CDR3 length: 15 amino acids. CDR3 in amino acids: CASSPGRDKNTEAFF. The CDR3, as DNA: TGTGCCAGCAGCCCCGGGAGGGACAAGAACACTGAAGCTTTCTTT.

This chain links TRBV14 with TRBJ1-2, with 8 bases that match TRBD1. The CDR3 runs to 14 residues. Germline CDR1 reads SGHDN; CDR2 reads FVKESK. Germline trimming cut 4 bases from V and 5 bases from J; bases unmatched to any gene: 6. CDR3 nucleotide sequence: TGTGCCAGCAGCCTCATCGACAGGGGTTATGGCTACACCTTC. Amino acids: CASSLIDRGYGYTF.

This clone was seen once. This sequence joins TRBV5-1 and TRBJ2-2; D is undetermined. Germline V gene data show CDR1 as SGHRS and CDR2 as YFSETQ. This CDR3 region has 16 residues. Trimming left V 0 bases short and J 6 bases short, with 15 bases between. The CDR3 protein is CASSLVGRLGPGELFF. CDR3 DNA: TGCGCCAGCAGCTTGGTTGGGCGCCTCGGTCCCGGGGAGCTGTTTTTT.